This TCR beta chain emerged from a study of CD8+ T cells in alopecia areata. Researchers picked out CD4+ and CD8+ T cells from PBMCs by sorting. Extraction and reverse transcription of RNA yielded cDNA as the sequencing template. Assay: immunoSEQ multiplex PCR; the TCRdb copy retains only in-frame clones and omits some. The sample contains roughly 120,000 clones, approximately 58% of which appear only once. A note on this clone: Its specificity is unknown.

Study outcomes and limitations: Lesional scalp exceeded normal scalp in clonality, especially in alopecia totalis/universalis. Scalp sample data also include resident alphabeta T cells from normal skin.

Trimming stripped 4 bases from V and 2 bases from J, with 7 bases between. Germline CDR1 is MGHDK and CDR2 is SYGVNS. The CDR3 spans 13 residues. This chain links TRBV25-1 with TRBJ2-3; D is unresolved. The sequenced sample was CD4+ T cells sorted from blood. The receptor was isolated from a human donor in good health. CDR3 in amino acids: CASSAVNTDTQYF. The CDR3, as DNA: TGTGCCAGCAGTGCGGTAAACACAGATACGCAGTATTTT.